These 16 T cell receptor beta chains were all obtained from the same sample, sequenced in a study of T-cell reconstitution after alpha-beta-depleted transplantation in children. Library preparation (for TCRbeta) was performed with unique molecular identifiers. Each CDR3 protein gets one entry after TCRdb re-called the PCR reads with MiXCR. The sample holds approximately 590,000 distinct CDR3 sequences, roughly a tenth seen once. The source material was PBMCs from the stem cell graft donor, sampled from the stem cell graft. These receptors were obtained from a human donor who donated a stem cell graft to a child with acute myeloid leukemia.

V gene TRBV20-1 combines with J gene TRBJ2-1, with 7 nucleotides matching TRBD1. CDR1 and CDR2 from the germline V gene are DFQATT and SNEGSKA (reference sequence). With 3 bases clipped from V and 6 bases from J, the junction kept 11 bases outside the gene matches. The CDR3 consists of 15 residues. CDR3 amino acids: CSASWVRDRANEQFF. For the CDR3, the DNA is TGCAGTGCTAGTTGGGTCAGAGACAGGGCCAATGAGCAGTTCTTC.

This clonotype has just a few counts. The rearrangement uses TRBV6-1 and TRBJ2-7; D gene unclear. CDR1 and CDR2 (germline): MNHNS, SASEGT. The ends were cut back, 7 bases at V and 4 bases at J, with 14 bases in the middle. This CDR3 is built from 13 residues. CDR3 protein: CASTPAGRYEQYF. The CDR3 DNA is TGTGCCAGCACCCCGGCCGGACGATACGAGCAGTACTTC.

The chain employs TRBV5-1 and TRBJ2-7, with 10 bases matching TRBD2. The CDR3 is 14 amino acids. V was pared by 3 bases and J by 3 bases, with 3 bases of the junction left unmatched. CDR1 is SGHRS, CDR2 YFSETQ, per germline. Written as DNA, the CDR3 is TGCGCCAGCAGCTGGACTAGCGGAAACTACGAGCAGTACTTC. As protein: CASSWTSGNYEQYF.

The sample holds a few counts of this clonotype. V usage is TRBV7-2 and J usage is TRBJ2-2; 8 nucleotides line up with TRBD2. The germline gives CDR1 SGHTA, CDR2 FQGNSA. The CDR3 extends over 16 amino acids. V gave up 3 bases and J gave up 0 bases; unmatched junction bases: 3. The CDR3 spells CASSFTLAANTGELFF. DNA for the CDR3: TGTGCCAGCAGCTTCACACTAGCGGCGAACACCGGGGAGCTGTTTTTT.

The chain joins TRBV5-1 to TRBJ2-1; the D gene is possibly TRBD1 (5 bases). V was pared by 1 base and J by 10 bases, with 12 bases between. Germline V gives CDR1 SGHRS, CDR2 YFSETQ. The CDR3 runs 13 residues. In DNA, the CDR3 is TGCGCCAGCAGCTTGAATCAACCAGGGGAGCAGTTCTTC. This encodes CASSLNQPGEQFF.

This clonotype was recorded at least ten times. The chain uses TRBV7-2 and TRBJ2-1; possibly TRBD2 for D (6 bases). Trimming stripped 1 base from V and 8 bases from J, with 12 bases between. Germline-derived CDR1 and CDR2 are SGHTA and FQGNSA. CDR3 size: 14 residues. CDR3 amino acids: CASSLGFREDEQFF. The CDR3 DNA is TGTGCCAGCAGCTTAGGGTTTAGGGAGGATGAGCAGTTCTTC.

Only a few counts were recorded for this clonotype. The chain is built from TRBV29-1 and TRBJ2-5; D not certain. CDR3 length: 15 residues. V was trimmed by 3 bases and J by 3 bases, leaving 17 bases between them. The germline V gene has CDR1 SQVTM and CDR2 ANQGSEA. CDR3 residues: CSVDETRSSEETQYF. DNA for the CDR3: TGCAGCGTTGATGAAACGAGAAGTTCCGAAGAGACCCAGTACTTC.

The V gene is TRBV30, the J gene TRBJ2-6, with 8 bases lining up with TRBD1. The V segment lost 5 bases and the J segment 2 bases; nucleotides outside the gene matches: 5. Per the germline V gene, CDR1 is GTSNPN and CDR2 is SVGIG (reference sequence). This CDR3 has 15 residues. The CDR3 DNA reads TGTGCCTGGGTTTCAGGGGGCCCTGGGGCCAACGTCCTGACTTTC. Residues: CAWVSGGPGANVLTF. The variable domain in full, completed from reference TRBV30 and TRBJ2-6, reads SQTIHQWPATLVQPVGSPLSLECTVEGTSNPNLYWYRQAAGRGLQLLFYSVGIGQISSEVPQNLSASRPQDRQFILSSKKLLLSDSGFYLCAWVSGGPGANVLTFGAGSRLTVL.

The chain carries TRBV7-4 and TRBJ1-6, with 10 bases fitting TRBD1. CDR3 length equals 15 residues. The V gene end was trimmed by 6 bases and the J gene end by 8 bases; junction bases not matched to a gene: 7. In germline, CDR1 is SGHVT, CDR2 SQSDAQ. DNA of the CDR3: TGTGCCAGCAGGGGACAGGGGCTATGGGATTCACCCCTCCACTTT. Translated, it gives CASRGQGLWDSPLHF.

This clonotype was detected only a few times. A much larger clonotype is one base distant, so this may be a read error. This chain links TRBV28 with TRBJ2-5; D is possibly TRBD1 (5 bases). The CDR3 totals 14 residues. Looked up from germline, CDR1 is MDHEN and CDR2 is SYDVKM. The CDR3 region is CATSLSGSQETQYF. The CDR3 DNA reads TGTGCCACCAGTTTATCAGGGTCCCAAGAGACCCAGTACTTC.

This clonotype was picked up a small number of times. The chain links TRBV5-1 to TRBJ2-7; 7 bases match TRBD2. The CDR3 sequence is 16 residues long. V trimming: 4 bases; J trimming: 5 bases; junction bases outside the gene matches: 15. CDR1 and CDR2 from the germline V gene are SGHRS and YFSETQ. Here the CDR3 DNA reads TGCGCCAGCAGCCAGACTAGCCCTGGGAGATCCCACGAGCAGTACTTC. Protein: CASSQTSPGRSHEQYF.

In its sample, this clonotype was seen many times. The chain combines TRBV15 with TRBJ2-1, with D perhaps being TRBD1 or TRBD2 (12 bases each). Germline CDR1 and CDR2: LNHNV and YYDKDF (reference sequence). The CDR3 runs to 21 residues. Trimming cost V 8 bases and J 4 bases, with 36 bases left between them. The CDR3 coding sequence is TGTGCCACCCGAGGGACAGGGGGCGGGCTCCAGACTAGCGGGAGTTACAATGAGCAGTTCTTC. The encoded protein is CATRGTGGGLQTSGSYNEQFF.

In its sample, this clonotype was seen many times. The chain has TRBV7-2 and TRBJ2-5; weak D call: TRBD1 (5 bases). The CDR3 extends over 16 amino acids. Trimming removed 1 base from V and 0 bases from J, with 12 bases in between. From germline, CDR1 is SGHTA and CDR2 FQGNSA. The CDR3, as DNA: TGTGCCAGCAGCTTAGTCCAGGGAAGAAACCAAGAGACCCAGTACTTC. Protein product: CASSLVQGRNQETQYF.

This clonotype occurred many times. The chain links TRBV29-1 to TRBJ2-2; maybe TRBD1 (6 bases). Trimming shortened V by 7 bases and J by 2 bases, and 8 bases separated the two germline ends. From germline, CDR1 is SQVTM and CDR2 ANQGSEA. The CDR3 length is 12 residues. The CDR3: CSGRGNTGELFF. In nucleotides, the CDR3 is TGCAGCGGCAGGGGTAACACCGGGGAGCTGTTTTTT.

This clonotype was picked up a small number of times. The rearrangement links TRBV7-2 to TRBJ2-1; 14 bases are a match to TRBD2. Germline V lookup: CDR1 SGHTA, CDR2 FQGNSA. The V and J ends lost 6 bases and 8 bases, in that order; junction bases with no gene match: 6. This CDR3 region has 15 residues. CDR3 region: CASSPGLAGAYEQFF. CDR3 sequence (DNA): TGTGCCAGCAGTCCGGGACTAGCGGGAGCATATGAGCAGTTCTTC.

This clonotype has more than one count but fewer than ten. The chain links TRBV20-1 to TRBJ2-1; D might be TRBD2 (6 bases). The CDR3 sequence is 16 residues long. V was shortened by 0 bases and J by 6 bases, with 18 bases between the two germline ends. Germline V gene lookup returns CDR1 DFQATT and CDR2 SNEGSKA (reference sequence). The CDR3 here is CSARESRRVSGNEQFF. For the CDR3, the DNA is TGCAGTGCTAGAGAAAGTAGGAGGGTGTCGGGCAATGAGCAGTTCTTC.